Below are 29 T cell receptor beta chains sequenced from a single sample in a study of PD-1 blockade in classical Hodgkin lymphoma. Each patient experienced a relapse that followed autologous stem cell transplantation, and brentuximab vedotin exposure varied. The repertoire was sequenced with immunoSEQ multiplex PCR; TCRdb's copy has only in-frame clones and lacks some. The top ten clones hold roughly 4% of a sample with roughly 31,000 clones, 60% to 80% of them seen once. Sequencing used peripheral blood mononuclear cells (PBMCs), obtained before the second cycle of nivolumab. The receptors derive from a human donor with classical Hodgkin lymphoma.

The chain recombines TRBV5-1 with TRBJ2-2, with TRBD2 identical over 13 bases. Germline V gene data show CDR1 as SGHRS and CDR2 as YFSETQ. The trim removed 2 bases at V and 4 bases at J, leaving 2 bases unmatched. CDR3 length equals 16 residues. The CDR3 here is CASSFGLAGATGELFF. The CDR3 coding sequence is TGCGCCAGCAGCTTCGGACTAGCGGGAGCCACCGGGGAGCTGTTTTTT.

This clone was picked up one time. The V gene is TRBV7-3, the J gene TRBJ2-2, with D perhaps TRBD1 (6 bases). The CDR3 is 15 residues long. Germline-derived CDR1 and CDR2 are SGHTA and FQGTGA. The V and J ends lost 3 bases and 2 bases respectively, with 10 bases between them. CDR3 region: CASSLTGFNTGELFF. The CDR3 region has the DNA TGTGCCAGCAGCTTGACAGGTTTTAACACCGGGGAGCTGTTTTTT. Drawing the rest from reference TRBV7-3 and TRBJ2-2, the complete variable domain is GAGVSQTPSNKVTEKGKYVELRCDPISGHTALYWYRQSLGQGPEFLIYFQGTGAADDSGLPNDRFFAVRPEGSVSTLKIQRTERGDSAVYLCASSLTGFNTGELFFGEGSRLTVL.

DNA for the CDR3: TGTGCCAGCAGTTTCTTAGCGGGAAAAACAGATACGCAGTATTTT. This encodes CASSFLAGKTDTQYF. J is TRBJ2-3 and V is TRBV28; 8 bases align to TRBD2. V was clipped by 3 bases and J by 3 bases; unmatched bases: 5. This CDR3 region has 15 residues. Germline V gene lookup returns CDR1 MDHEN and CDR2 SYDVKM.

In this sample, this clone turned up a few times. This chain joins TRBV6-1 and TRBJ2-2; TRBD1 or TRBD2 may be the D gene (6 bases each). Trimming left V 9 bases short and J 7 bases short, with 18 bases between. CDR1 and CDR2 (germline): MNHNS, SASEGT. The CDR3 spans 14 residues. CDR3 nucleotides: TGTGCCAGTCCGGAAAGGGGGGCCGGCGGGGAGCTGTTTTTT. This codes for CASPERGAGGELFF.

This clone was observed a few times. The J gene is TRBJ1-5, the V gene TRBV19; D call uncertain. The length of the CDR3 is 13 residues. Per germline, CDR1 LNHDA and CDR2 SQIVND (reference sequence). The ends were cut back, 3 bases at V and 10 bases at J, with 13 bases in the middle. The CDR3 nucleotides read TGTGCCAGTAGTATTGTTGGAATCCCCCCCCAGCATTTT. Its protein product is CASSIVGIPPQHF.

The J gene is TRBJ2-3, the V gene TRBV4-3, with TRBD2 identical over 8 bases. The CDR3 is 16 residues long. With V trimmed by 0 bases and J by 2 bases, 4 bases remained unmatched. Germline V CDR1 and CDR2: LGHNA, YSLEER. The CDR3 is CASSQELAVTTDTQYF. CDR3 coding DNA: TGCGCCAGCAGCCAAGAACTAGCGGTTACCACAGATACGCAGTATTTT.

The table lists this clone with a few counts. V usage is TRBV7-2 and J usage is TRBJ2-1; 7 bases map to TRBD1. The V gene's germline CDR1 is SGHTA and CDR2 FQGNSA. This CDR3 is 14 amino acids long. V lost 3 bases to trimming and J lost 7 bases; unmatched junction nucleotides: 6. CDR3 amino acids: CASSFIQGVNEQFF. DNA of the CDR3: TGTGCCAGCAGCTTCATCCAGGGGGTAAATGAGCAGTTCTTC.

This clone came up once. The CDR3 is CATSTVRNEKLFF. DNA of the CDR3: TGTGCCACCAGCACAGTGAGGAATGAAAAACTGTTTTTT. This sequence joins TRBV15 and TRBJ1-4; no firm D call. The CDR3 runs 13 residues. Germline CDR1 and CDR2: LNHNV and YYDKDF (reference sequence). Trimming took off 4 bases at V and 5 bases at J, with 8 bases between the two ends. Combining the CDR3 with reference TRBV15 and TRBJ1-4 gives the whole variable domain DAMVIQNPRYQVTQFGKPVTLSCSQTLNHNVMYWYQQKSSQAPKLLFHYYDKDFNNEADTPDNFQSRRPNTSFCFLDIRSPGLGDTAMYLCATSTVRNEKLFFGSGTQLSVL.

The genes are TRBV7-9 and TRBJ1-2; the match to TRBD1 covers 9 bases. This CDR3 is built from 14 residues. V gave up 6 bases and J gave up 4 bases; unmatched junction bases: 6. Germline lookup yields CDR1 SEHNR and CDR2 FQNEAQ (reference sequence). Here the CDR3 DNA reads TGTGCCAGCAGTCGGACAGGGGCGATCTATGGCTACACCTTC. Amino acid sequence: CASSRTGAIYGYTF. The whole variable domain, filled in from reference TRBV7-9 and TRBJ1-2, reads DTGVSQNPRHKITKRGQNVTFRCDPISEHNRLYWYRQTLGQGPEFLTYFQNEAQLEKSRLLSDRFSAERPKGSFSTLEIQRTEQGDSAMYLCASSRTGAIYGYTFGSGTRLTVV.

The genes are TRBV27 and TRBJ2-7; 7 bases line up with TRBD1. Germline V gene sequence: CDR1 MNHEY, CDR2 SMNVEV (reference sequence). The CDR3 is 14 amino acids. Trimming at V came to 3 bases and at J to 3 bases, leaving 5 bases not matched to a gene. The CDR3 region has the DNA TGTGCCAGCAGTTTGAAGGGACAGAACTACGAGCAGTACTTC. As protein: CASSLKGQNYEQYF.

The chain couples TRBV7-3 to TRBJ2-2; maybe TRBD1 (5 bases). Per the germline V gene, CDR1 is SGHTA and CDR2 is FQGTGA. Trimming stripped 3 bases from V and 5 bases from J, with 16 bases between. This CDR3 region has 16 residues. The CDR3 sequence: CASSFQGVFGTGELFF. CDR3 DNA sequence: TGTGCCAGCAGCTTTCAGGGTGTTTTTGGGACCGGGGAGCTGTTTTTT. Full variable domain (remainder filled in from reference TRBV7-3 and TRBJ2-2): GAGVSQTPSNKVTEKGKYVELRCDPISGHTALYWYRQSLGQGPEFLIYFQGTGAADDSGLPNDRFFAVRPEGSVSTLKIQRTERGDSAVYLCASSFQGVFGTGELFFGEGSRLTVL.

This chain links TRBV5-1 with TRBJ2-1, with 10 positions matching TRBD2. The CDR3 extends over 15 amino acids. V trimming: 3 bases; J trimming: 4 bases; junction bases outside the gene matches: 4. Germline CDR1 reads SGHRS; CDR2 reads YFSETQ. The CDR3 nucleotides are TGCGCCAGCAGCTCACTAGCGGGGACTTACAATGAGCAGTTCTTC. It is translated as CASSSLAGTYNEQFF.

The genes are TRBV30 and TRBJ2-5; D remains ambiguous. Germline V gene data show CDR1 as GTSNPN and CDR2 as SVGIG (reference sequence). The CDR3 runs 11 residues. V was shortened by 2 bases and J by 14 bases, with 15 bases between the two germline ends. This CDR3 is CAWSSGPTPYF. In DNA, the CDR3 is TGTGCCTGGAGTTCCGGGCCCACCCCCTACTTC.

The chain joins TRBV2 to TRBJ1-1, with D unresolved. Germline V gene data show CDR1 as SNHLY and CDR2 as FYNNEI. The CDR3 runs 14 residues. Trimming removed 4 bases at V and 1 base at J, with 10 bases between. CDR3 in amino acids: CASSVYPTNTEAFF. In DNA, the CDR3 is TGTGCCAGCAGTGTGTACCCCACGAACACTGAAGCTTTCTTT. The whole variable domain, remainder taken from reference TRBV2 and TRBJ1-1, is EPEVTQTPSHQVTQMGQEVILRCVPISNHLYFYWYRQILGQKVEFLVSFYNNEISEKSEIFDDQFSVERPDGSNFTLKIRSTKLEDSAMYFCASSVYPTNTEAFFGQGTRLTVV.

The chain carries TRBV7-2 and TRBJ2-7, with TRBD1 as a possible D gene (5 bases). V lost 5 bases and J 6 bases, leaving 11 bases between the germline ends. This CDR3 has 12 amino acids. Germline V gives CDR1 SGHTA, CDR2 FQGNSA. The CDR3 reads CASSPGLGEQYF. For the CDR3, the DNA is TGTGCCAGCAGCCCAGGGTTGGGCGAGCAGTACTTC.

The genes are TRBV18 and TRBJ2-1, with 8 bases fitting TRBD1. Unmatched junction bases numbered 23, after V lost 0 bases and J lost 10 bases. Germline CDR1 KGHSH, CDR2 LQKENI. The CDR3 covers 20 residues. The CDR3 coding sequence is TGTGCCAGCTCACCACCGTTGGGGGGAGCAGGGGGCCAACGCTTATCCGAGCAGTTCTTC. It specifies CASSPPLGGAGGQRLSEQFF. Supplemented by reference TRBV18 and TRBJ2-1, the full variable domain reads NAGVMQNPRHLVRRRGQEARLRCSPMKGHSHVYWYRQLPEEGLKFMVYLQKENIIDESGMPKERFSAEFPKEGPSILRIQQVVRGDSAAYFCASSPPLGGAGGQRLSEQFFGPGTRLTVL.

The chain joins TRBV30 to TRBJ1-2; D uncertain. The ends were cut back, 0 bases at V and 2 bases at J, with 7 bases in the middle. The CDR3 is 13 residues long. The germline V gene has CDR1 GTSNPN and CDR2 SVGIG (reference sequence). The CDR3 region has the DNA TGTGCCTGGAGTGTCGTAGGGAACTATGGCTACACCTTC. Translated, it gives CAWSVVGNYGYTF.

The chain uses TRBV19 and TRBJ2-7, with D perhaps being TRBD1 or TRBD2 (5 bases each). This CDR3 has 15 residues. The V gene's germline CDR1 is LNHDA and CDR2 SQIVND (reference sequence). The V end was cut by 5 bases, the J end by 1 base, with 15 bases between. CDR3 sequence: CASSPDRGASYEQYF. The CDR3 DNA sequence: TGTGCCAGTAGTCCCGACCGGGGCGCATCCTACGAGCAGTACTTC.

The chain uses TRBV5-6 and TRBJ1-5; D is ambiguous. Trimming removed 6 bases at V and 0 bases at J, with 19 bases between. In germline, CDR1 is SGHDT, CDR2 YYEEEE. CDR3 length equals 17 residues. This CDR3 reads CASTPGGRENSNQPQHF. The CDR3 DNA reads as TGTGCCAGCACCCCCGGAGGAAGAGAAAATAGCAATCAGCCCCAGCATTTT.

The J gene is TRBJ1-2, the V gene TRBV29-1; 8 nucleotides line up with TRBD1. The CDR3 sequence is 12 residues long. After removal of 7 bases from V and 8 bases from J, the junction contained 9 bases not matched to a gene. Per germline, CDR1 SQVTM and CDR2 ANQGSEA. The CDR3 coding sequence is TGCAGCGGAGGGCAGGGGGCTGAGGGCTACACCTTC. It specifies CSGGQGAEGYTF.

The chain uses TRBV15 and TRBJ1-2; tentatively, D is TRBD1 (5 bases). V was clipped by 8 bases and J by 5 bases, with 18 bases between them. Germline V CDR1 and CDR2: LNHNV, YYDKDF (reference sequence). CDR3 length: 14 amino acids. CDR3 sequence: CATRGDGPFYGYTF. The CDR3 bases are TGTGCCACCCGGGGGGACGGGCCCTTTTATGGCTACACCTTC. The entire variable domain, with the rest obtained from reference TRBV15 and TRBJ1-2, is as follows: DAMVIQNPRYQVTQFGKPVTLSCSQTLNHNVMYWYQQKSSQAPKLLFHYYDKDFNNEADTPDNFQSRRPNTSFCFLDIRSPGLGDTAMYLCATRGDGPFYGYTFGSGTRLTVV.

This chain links TRBV28 with TRBJ2-5; 14 bases align to TRBD2. The V gene's germline CDR1 is MDHEN and CDR2 SYDVKM. There are 16 residues in the CDR3. V dropped 6 bases and J dropped 1; count of bases not matched to a gene: 4. CDR3 DNA sequence: TGTGCCAGCAGAAACGGACTAGCGGGGGGCCAAGAGACCCAGTACTTC. Residues: CASRNGLAGGQETQYF.

This rearrangement joins TRBV19 to TRBJ2-2; 9 bases match TRBD1. Germline loops: CDR1 LNHDA, CDR2 SQIVND (reference sequence). This CDR3 region has 17 residues. V trimming: 8 bases; J trimming: 1 base; junction bases outside the gene matches: 11. CDR3 coding DNA: TGTGCCAGTTGCCTCAGTCGACAGGGGGGGAACACCGGGGAGCTGTTTTTT. As protein: CASCLSRQGGNTGELFF.

The V gene is TRBV19, the J gene TRBJ2-5; 8 nucleotides align to TRBD2. The V segment lost 7 bases and the J segment 0 bases; nucleotides outside the gene matches: 7. Germline values: CDR1 LNHDA, CDR2 SQIVND (reference sequence). This CDR3 region has 15 residues. The CDR3 bases are TGTGCCAGTACCCAAAGCGGGGGCTACCAAGAGACCCAGTACTTC. Its translation: CASTQSGGYQETQYF.

This chain connects TRBV6-1 to TRBJ1-6; perhaps TRBD1 as D (6 bases). Trimming cost V 6 bases and J 0 bases, with 9 bases left between them. There are 15 residues in the CDR3. CDR1 is MNHNS, CDR2 SASEGT, per germline. The CDR3 loop reads CASRDSSSYNSPLHF. CDR3 sequence (DNA): TGTGCCAGCAGGGACAGTAGCTCCTATAATTCACCCCTCCACTTT.

Concerning this clone: One junction end does not reproduce the germline sequence, and a read error may be involved. V gene TRBV6-1 combines with J gene TRBJ2-5, with no clear D. Germline loops: CDR1 MNHNS, CDR2 SASEGT. The CDR3 is made up of 11 amino acids. The CDR3: CASSQAETQYF. The CDR3 DNA is TGTGCCAGCAGTCAAGCGGAGACCCAGTACTTC.

CDR3 in DNA: TGTGCCAGCAGTTTTTCCGGACAGGAAACGGTGAACACCGGGGAGCTGTTTTTT. This encodes CASSFSGQETVNTGELFF. The chain couples TRBV28 to TRBJ2-2; 7 bases fit TRBD1. The length of the CDR3 is 18 residues. J lost 1 base, V lost 3 bases, and 11 bases had no gene match. Germline loops: CDR1 MDHEN, CDR2 SYDVKM. The full variable domain, with the rest looked up from reference TRBV28 and TRBJ2-2, is DVKVTQSSRYLVKRTGEKVFLECVQDMDHENMFWYRQDPGLGLRLIYFSYDVKMKEKGDIPEGYSVSREKKERFSLILESASTNQTSMYLCASSFSGQETVNTGELFFGEGSRLTVL.

The sample holds a few counts of this clone. The rearrangement uses TRBV15 and TRBJ1-5, with D perhaps TRBD1 (6 bases). The CDR3 is 15 amino acids. The V gene's germline CDR1 is LNHNV and CDR2 YYDKDF (reference sequence). V was clipped by 1 base and J by 9 bases, with 16 bases between them. The CDR3 is CATSRVRDRRPPQHF. The CDR3 DNA is TGTGCCACCAGCAGAGTCAGAGACAGGCGGCCGCCCCAGCATTTT.

This clone was counted once. The chain carries TRBV28 and TRBJ1-2; no clear D. Germline V gene lookup returns CDR1 MDHEN and CDR2 SYDVKM. The CDR3 totals 15 residues. Between the trimmed V and J ends, which lost 8 bases and 8 bases, there was a span of 24 bases. CDR3 sequence: CASLQMGPREGGYTF. CDR3 DNA sequence: TGTGCCAGCCTCCAGATGGGCCCCCGCGAGGGAGGCTACACCTTC.